This entry lists 10 T cell receptor beta chains sequenced from one sample in a study of CD8 T cells in ankylosing spondylitis. TCRdb independently ran MiXCR on the 5' RACE reads; one entry per CDR3 protein. The sample has 340,000 or so distinct CDR3 sequences, around 15% seen once. The material sequenced was blood, either unsorted or a sorted T cell fraction (not recorded which). The origin of the receptors is a male donor with ankylosing spondylitis or in good health (not recorded which).

The chain carries TRBV7-8 and TRBJ2-5, with TRBD1 identical over 8 bases. Germline V gives CDR1 SGHVS, CDR2 FQNEAQ. V was pared by 4 bases and J by 4 bases, with 8 bases of the junction left unmatched. This CDR3 spans 15 amino acids. CDR3 in amino acids: CASSSGNRGRETQYF. CDR3 sequence (DNA): TGTGCCAGCAGCTCAGGGAACAGGGGGAGAGAGACCCAGTACTTC.

This clonotype was observed a handful of times. V and J are TRBV5-1 and TRBJ2-1, with D possibly TRBD2 on 6 matching bases. Deletions cut 7 bases from V and 7 bases from J, with 18 bases between. The CDR3 sequence is 14 residues long. The germline V gene has CDR1 SGHRS and CDR2 YFSETQ. The CDR3 loop is CASRTGSEANEQFF. The CDR3 coding sequence is TGCGCCAGCCGCACCGGGAGTGAGGCGAATGAGCAGTTCTTC.

This clonotype was picked up many times. This sequence joins TRBV30 and TRBJ1-1; D ambiguous. Between the trimmed V and J ends, which lost 2 bases and 1 base, there was a span of 2 bases. Germline assignment: CDR1 GTSNPN and CDR2 SVGIG (reference sequence). The CDR3 length is 11 residues. CDR3 in amino acids: CAWSRNTEAFF. The DNA for the CDR3 is TGTGCCTGGAGTAGGAACACTGAAGCTTTCTTT.

This clonotype has a handful of counts. V usage is TRBV20-1 and J usage is TRBJ2-5; 9 nucleotides line up with TRBD2. The CDR3 contains 15 residues. Unmatched junction bases numbered 8, after V lost 5 bases and J lost 1 base. The germline gives CDR1 DFQATT, CDR2 SNEGSKA (reference sequence). The CDR3 protein is CSAATSGAFQETQYF. The CDR3 coding sequence is TGCAGTGCTGCGACTAGCGGAGCCTTCCAAGAGACCCAGTACTTC.

The chain is built from TRBV20-1 and TRBJ2-5; 9 nucleotides line up with TRBD2. Trimming removed 0 bases from V and 4 bases from J; junction bases left unmatched: 18. Germline lookup yields CDR1 DFQATT and CDR2 SNEGSKA (reference sequence). The CDR3 runs to 19 residues. The CDR3 protein is CSARDRSSGSGVKGETQYF. The CDR3 DNA reads as TGCAGTGCTAGAGATCGGAGTAGCGGGAGTGGGGTGAAAGGAGAGACCCAGTACTTC.

The chain has TRBV6-1 and TRBJ1-6; D gene ambiguous. The V gene lost 5 bases and the J gene lost 8 bases, with 13 bases spanning the gap. Looked up from germline, CDR1 is MNHNS and CDR2 is SASEGT. The CDR3 spans 14 residues. Here the CDR3 reads CASSQKQIYSPLHF. The CDR3 DNA is TGTGCCAGCAGTCAAAAGCAAATATATTCACCCCTCCACTTT.

The rearrangement joins TRBV13 to TRBJ2-3; 15 nucleotides align to TRBD2. The CDR3 consists of 18 residues. The junction had 9 bases not matched to a gene; V was cut back by 3 bases and J by 5 bases. CDR1 is PRHDT, CDR2 FYEKMQ, per germline (reference sequence). For the CDR3, the DNA is TGTGCCAGCAGCTTCGGGACTAGCGGGAGGCGCCTCGGAGATACGCAGTATTTT. Translating gives CASSFGTSGRRLGDTQYF.

This clonotype appeared a few times. The CDR3 nucleotides read TGTGCCAGCAGCTTCGGGACTTTCCCCACAGATACGCAGTATTTT. Protein sequence: CASSFGTFPTDTQYF. This sequence joins TRBV7-2 and TRBJ2-3; tentative D call: TRBD2 (6 bases). V lost 3 bases and J lost 2, with 12 bases in between. CDR3 length: 15 amino acids. The germline V gene has CDR1 SGHTA and CDR2 FQGNSA.

In this sample, this clonotype turned up a few times. The chain couples TRBV10-3 to TRBJ2-5; 11 bases match TRBD1. The CDR3 is made up of 15 amino acids. Germline CDR1 is ENHRY and CDR2 is SYGVKD. After removal of 5 bases from V and 1 base from J, the junction contained 3 bases not matched to a gene. CDR3 in DNA: TGTGCCATCAGTAAAGGGACAGGGGGCCAAGAGACCCAGTACTTC. Amino acids: CAISKGTGGQETQYF.

The J gene is TRBJ2-2, the V gene TRBV10-3; D gene uncertain. Germline-derived CDR1 and CDR2 are ENHRY and SYGVKD. The CDR3 sequence is 13 residues long. V dropped 10 bases and J dropped 0 bases, with 9 bases sitting between them. The CDR3 nucleotides read TGTGCCAACACGGATTCGAACACCGGGGAGCTGTTTTTT. Translating it yields CANTDSNTGELFF.